The rows below give T cell receptor beta chains drawn from one sample of a study of T cells after yellow fever vaccination. TCRdb re-called the 5' RACE reads with MiXCR, one entry per CDR3 protein. The sample lists about 320,000 distinct CDR3 sequences, 3.5% to 4.5% occurring once. This material consisted of PBMCs, taken 15 days after the yellow fever booster vaccination. These receptors were obtained from a man aged 18 to 35 who received the YFV17D yellow fever vaccine. Both conserved end residues are part of each CDR3. The order of the fields is V gene, J gene, clone size, CDR3 protein. Some rows mark clone size as missing; the rest say once, few, many or name a class of expanded clone.

v_gene: TRBV28
j_gene: TRBJ2-3
abundance: few
CDR3aa: CASSPSQGYPDTQYF

v_gene: TRBV30
j_gene: TRBJ2-7
abundance: few
CDR3aa: CAWAAMASYEQYF

v_gene: TRBV19
j_gene: TRBJ2-3
abundance: .
CDR3aa: CASGVRGHTQYF

v_gene: TRBV10-1
j_gene: TRBJ2-3
abundance: .
CDR3aa: CASSELGGTDTQYF

v_gene: TRBV3-1
j_gene: TRBJ1-4
abundance: many
CDR3aa: CASSLSGGPNEKLFF

v_gene: TRBV29-1
j_gene: TRBJ1-1
abundance: few
CDR3aa: CSVELGLNTEAFF

v_gene: TRBV3-1
j_gene: TRBJ2-3
abundance: few
CDR3aa: CASRRGDTQYF

v_gene: TRBV7-8
j_gene: TRBJ1-6
abundance: few
CDR3aa: CASSDDGRGSPLHF

v_gene: TRBV5-6
j_gene: TRBJ1-4
abundance: many
CDR3aa: CASSLLQGAANEKLFF

v_gene: TRBV29-1
j_gene: TRBJ2-5
abundance: few
CDR3aa: CSAVRGLGETQYF

v_gene: TRBV5-1
j_gene: TRBJ2-4
abundance: many
CDR3aa: CASSLQGAPRNIQYF